One sample yielded the 16 T cell receptor beta chains listed below, sequenced in a study of blood T cell repertoires in COVID-19. Sequencing used immunoSEQ multiplex PCR; TCRdb keeps in-frame clones, though not all of them. The top ten hold about 5.6% of the sample, which has roughly 140,000 clones, more than 75% seen once. The sequencing sample was made of peripheral blood. Every receptor here comes from a human donor in a cohort sampled during active COVID-19.

This clone was seen a few times. This rearrangement joins TRBV28 to TRBJ2-2; D unresolved. The germline CDR1 and CDR2 sequences are MDHEN and SYDVKM. The CDR3 covers 13 residues. Trimming cost V 5 bases and J 1 base, with 5 bases left between them. The CDR3 loop reads CASSLGNTGELFF. The DNA of the CDR3 is TGTGCCAGCAGTCTAGGGAACACCGGGGAGCTGTTTTTT.

J is TRBJ2-7 and V is TRBV19, with a tentative D call TRBD1 (6 bases). Germline CDR1 and CDR2: LNHDA and SQIVND (reference sequence). This CDR3 is built from 14 residues. Trimming left V 1 base short and J 2 bases short, with 9 bases between. CDR3 nucleotides: TGTGCCAGTAGTATAGTCGAGGGGGCCTACGAGCAGTACTTC. It specifies CASSIVEGAYEQYF. The entire variable domain, with the rest obtained from reference TRBV19 and TRBJ2-7, is as follows: DGGITQSPKYLFRKEGQNVTLSCEQNLNHDAMYWYRQDPGQGLRLIYYSQIVNDFQKGDIAEGYSVSREKKESFPLTVTSAQKNPTAFYLCASSIVEGAYEQYFGPGTRLTVT.

The chain employs TRBV27 and TRBJ2-6; weak D call: TRBD1 (6 bases). This CDR3 is 15 amino acids long. V was pared by 4 bases and J by 3 bases, with 10 bases between. The germline V gene has CDR1 MNHEY and CDR2 SMNVEV (reference sequence). For the CDR3, the DNA is TGTGCCAGCAGTTCCGGACAGCTTGGGGCCAACGTCCTGACTTTC. Encoded protein: CASSSGQLGANVLTF.

The V and J genes are TRBV7-3 and TRBJ2-1; D might be TRBD1 (6 bases). V lost 5 bases to trimming and J lost 7 bases, with 12 bases between them. The CDR3 covers 13 residues. CDR1 SGHTA and CDR2 FQGTGA come from the germline V gene. CDR3 nucleotide sequence: TGTGCCAGCAGCGCCGTCAGGGGAAATGAGCAGTTCTTC. Amino acids: CASSAVRGNEQFF.

This clone has only a few counts. Since no conserved phenylalanine or tryptophan closes the CDR3, a read error is the likely cause. The limits of the CDR3 on the DNA are not certain, so only TCRdb's listed CDR3 is given. The V gene is TRBV12-2, the J gene TRBJ2-7; the table names TRBD2, a call not compared with the DNA. TRBV12-2 is annotated as a pseudogene. The CDR3 length equals 13 residues, ends included. CDR3 region: CASRPPGLAGVGD.

On this clone itself: Relative to the germline gene, one junction end is altered; a read error may explain this. The J gene is TRBJ2-7, the V gene TRBV2; D is undetermined. The CDR3 totals 11 residues. The germline V gene encodes CDR1 SNHLY and CDR2 FYNNEI. The chain's CDR3 is CASSGAWAKHF. The CDR3 DNA sequence: TGTGCCAGCAGTGGGGCGTGGGCGAAGCACTTC. The whole variable domain, remainder taken from reference TRBV2 and TRBJ2-7, is EPEVTQTPSHQVTQMGQEVILRCVPISNHLYFYWYRQILGQKVEFLVSFYNNEISEKSEIFDDQFSVERPDGSNFTLKIRSTKLEDSAMYFCASSGAWAKHFGPGTRLTVT.

The gene calls are TRBV6-5 and TRBJ1-2; the D gene is possibly TRBD1 (5 bases). The CDR3 extends over 14 amino acids. Trimming cost V 9 bases and J 8 bases, with 22 bases left between them. The germline V gene has CDR1 MNHEY and CDR2 SVGAGI. The CDR3 bases are TGTGCCAGTCGCCCACTTACCCAGGGCCACGGCTACACCTTC. Its translation is CASRPLTQGHGYTF.

The chain has TRBV4-2 and TRBJ2-1, with a possible D match to TRBD1 (6 bases). CDR1 and CDR2 from the germline V gene are LGHNA and YNFKEQ. The CDR3 has 12 amino acids. V dropped 1 base and J dropped 8 bases, with 6 bases sitting between them. DNA for the CDR3: TGTGCCAGCAGCCAAGCAGGGGATGAGCAGTTCTTC. This sequence encodes CASSQAGDEQFF.

The chain is built from TRBV6-5 and TRBJ1-1; unclear D gene. There are 15 residues in the CDR3. Trimming shortened V by 0 bases and J by 0 bases, and 8 bases separated the two germline ends. Germline-derived CDR1 and CDR2 are MNHEY and SVGAGI. CDR3 sequence (DNA): TGTGCCAGCAGTTACTCGCTGGCCCTGAACACTGAAGCTTTCTTT. Amino acid sequence: CASSYSLALNTEAFF.

The rearrangement joins TRBV30 to TRBJ2-5; 10 nucleotides align to TRBD1. There are 13 residues in the CDR3. The V gene end was trimmed by 6 bases and the J gene end by 6 bases; junction bases not matched to a gene: 7. Germline CDR1 and CDR2: GTSNPN and SVGIG (reference sequence). CDR3 DNA sequence: TGTGCCTGCGCGGACAGGGGGGGAAAGACCCAGTACTTC. As protein: CACADRGGKTQYF.

The gene calls are TRBV30 and TRBJ2-2; D possibly corresponds to TRBD1 (6 bases). The CDR3 consists of 14 residues. Trimming took off 2 bases at V and 4 bases at J, with 11 bases between the two ends. Germline V gene data show CDR1 as GTSNPN and CDR2 as SVGIG (reference sequence). The CDR3 spells CAWSWGQSTGELFF. The CDR3 DNA reads TGTGCCTGGAGTTGGGGACAATCCACCGGGGAGCTGTTTTTT.

This chain joins TRBV9 and TRBJ2-1, with 14 bases lining up with TRBD2. The germline CDR1 and CDR2 sequences are SGDLS and YYNGEE. The CDR3 is made up of 16 amino acids. J was trimmed by 7 bases and V by 3 bases; bases with no gene match: 6. Written as DNA, the CDR3 is TGTGCCAGCAGCGCCGTTGGGACTAGCGGGAGAAATGAGCAGTTCTTC. Amino acid sequence: CASSAVGTSGRNEQFF.

The CDR3: CASSPTYNGYTF. The CDR3 DNA reads TGTGCCAGCAGTCCGACATACAATGGCTACACCTTC. The chain combines TRBV28 with TRBJ1-2; D is undetermined. This CDR3 spans 12 amino acids. Germline V gene sequence: CDR1 MDHEN, CDR2 SYDVKM. The germline V and J ends were trimmed by 5 bases and 6 bases, with 10 bases remaining between them.

The CDR3 DNA is TGTGCCAGCAGCTTAGAAGGGAGGGGGATTGGCTACACCTTC. This gives the protein CASSLEGRGIGYTF. The chain is built from TRBV7-8 and TRBJ1-2; D might be TRBD1 (6 bases). CDR3 length: 14 residues. The V end lost 1 base, the J end lost 7 bases, and 13 bases lay between the germline ends. Germline V gives CDR1 SGHVS, CDR2 FQNEAQ.

This clone was seen a single time. V is TRBV18 and J is TRBJ1-5, with TRBD1 identical over 7 bases. CDR1 and CDR2 (germline): KGHSH, LQKENI. The V gene end was trimmed by 5 bases and the J gene end by 4 bases; junction bases not matched to a gene: 11. This CDR3 is 16 amino acids long. CDR3 bases: TGTGCCAGCTCAGATCGACAGGGAAGAAGGAATCAGCCCCAGCATTTT. It encodes CASSDRQGRRNQPQHF.

The rearrangement joins TRBV30 to TRBJ2-1, with D perhaps matching TRBD2 (6 bases). V shed 5 bases and J shed 6 bases, with 14 bases lying between them. There are 13 residues in the CDR3. Germline V gene lookup returns CDR1 GTSNPN and CDR2 SVGIG (reference sequence). In DNA, the CDR3 is TGTGCCTGGGGTGACTGGAGGGGCAATGAGCAGTTCTTC. Translated: CAWGDWRGNEQFF.